This TCR beta chain was sequenced during a study of blood T cell repertoires in COVID-19. Measured with immunoSEQ multiplex PCR; TCRdb has only the in-frame clones, and not every one. The sample has about 300,000 clones, approximately 89% seen once; the top ten hold 1.5% to 2%. This CDR3 is built from 15 residues. Germline CDR1 is SEHNR and CDR2 is FQNEAQ (reference sequence). V was clipped by 2 bases and J by 10 bases, with 15 bases between them. Sequenced: peripheral blood. The V gene is TRBV7-9, the J gene TRBJ1-6; no clear D. This clonotype was sampled from a woman aged 25 to 39 with COVID-19, enrolled during active disease. The CDR3: CASSLRGSLGSPLHF. In nucleotides, the CDR3 is TGTGCCAGCAGCTTACGAGGCAGCCTTGGGTCACCCCTCCACTTT. The whole variable domain, remainder taken from reference TRBV7-9 and TRBJ1-6, is DTGVSQNPRHKITKRGQNVTFRCDPISEHNRLYWYRQTLGQGPEFLTYFQNEAQLEKSRLLSDRFSAERPKGSFSTLEIQRTEQGDSAMYLCASSLRGSLGSPLHFGNGTRLTVT.